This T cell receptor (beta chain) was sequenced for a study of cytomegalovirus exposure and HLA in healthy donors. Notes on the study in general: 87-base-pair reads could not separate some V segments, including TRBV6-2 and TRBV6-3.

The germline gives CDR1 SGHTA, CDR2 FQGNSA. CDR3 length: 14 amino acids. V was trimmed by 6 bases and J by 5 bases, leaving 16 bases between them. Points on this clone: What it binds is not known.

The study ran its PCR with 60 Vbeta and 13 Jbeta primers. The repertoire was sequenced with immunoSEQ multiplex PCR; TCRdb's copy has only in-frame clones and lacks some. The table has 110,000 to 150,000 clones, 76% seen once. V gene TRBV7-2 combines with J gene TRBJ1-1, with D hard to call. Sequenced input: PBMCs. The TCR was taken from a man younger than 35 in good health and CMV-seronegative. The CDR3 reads CASRTDGERTEAFF. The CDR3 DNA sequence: TGTGCCAGCAGGACGGACGGGGAACGAACTGAAGCTTTCTTT.